This TCR beta chain is drawn from a study of blood T cell repertoires in COVID-19. Study overall: Italy, Spain and the United States were the sources of the convalescent and acute COVID-19 samples. PBMCs, B-cell-depleted T cells, or T cells provided the cDNA or gDNA that made up the material.

In its sample, this clone was seen a few times. Per the study methods: Amplification of reference gene primers was used by the study to estimate nucleated cell counts. Measured with immunoSEQ multiplex PCR; TCRdb has only the in-frame clones, and not every one. The V and J calls and the clone size are those of that table, but D and trimming were determined from the DNA. Here the sample spans 230,000 or so clones, 84% being singletons. The germline gives CDR1 SEHNR, CDR2 FQNEAQ (reference sequence). Trimming removed 0 bases at V and 8 bases at J, with 11 bases between. The CDR3 is 14 amino acids. The chain combines TRBV7-9 with TRBJ2-1; weak D call: TRBD1 (6 bases). The TCR comes from a woman in her thirties or forties who had recovered from COVID-19. Input material: peripheral blood. The CDR3 protein is CASSLARGSDEQFF. In DNA, the CDR3 is TGTGCCAGCAGCTTAGCGAGGGGGAGCGATGAGCAGTTCTTC.